A single sample gave rise to the 15 T cell receptor beta chains below, sequenced in a study of molecular identifiers for immune sequencing clone quantification. TCRdb reanalysed the PCR reads using MiXCR and keeps one entry per CDR3 protein. In the table there are roughly 10,000 distinct CDR3 sequences, 20% to 25% of which are singletons. The source material was naive CD8+ T cells from blood, with Jurkat cell RNA spiked in. Subset in this sample: FACS-sorted CD8+CD4-CCR7+CD45RA+ naive T cells. These receptors were collected from a human donor in good health. Some libraries in this study had Jurkat cell RNA spiked in.

The sample holds a few counts of this clonotype. This may arise from a read error, as a much more abundant clone is one base away. The genes are TRBV28 and TRBJ1-1; possible D gene TRBD1, 5 bases. The germline V gene has CDR1 MDHEN and CDR2 SYDVKM. The CDR3 consists of 13 residues. The CDR3 DNA reads as TGTGCCAGCAGCCTGACAGAGAACACTGGAGCTTTCTTT. Translated: CASSLTENTGAFF.

A note on this clonotype: A read error may explain this, as a much larger clone is one base away. This chain connects TRBV7-9 to TRBJ2-2, with TRBD2 matching 13 bases. The germline V gene has CDR1 SEHNR and CDR2 FQNEAQ (reference sequence). The CDR3 consists of 18 residues. CDR3 sequence reads: CAGSPGLAGARGTGELFF. The CDR3, as DNA: TGTGCCGGCAGCCCTGGACTAGCGGGAGCGAGGGGGACCGGGGAGCTGTTTTTT.

This clonotype was detected many times. The chain has TRBV27 and TRBJ2-7, with a weak D call TRBD1 (6 bases). CDR3 length: 15 residues. Trimming took off 2 bases at V and 3 bases at J, with 14 bases between the two ends. Germline lookup yields CDR1 MNHEY and CDR2 SMNVEV (reference sequence). CDR3 residues: CASSLKGEGYYEQYF. The DNA for the CDR3 is TGTGCCAGCAGTTTAAAGGGGGAAGGGTACTACGAGCAGTACTTC.

This clonotype is categorized as medium-sized. This sequence joins TRBV20-1 and TRBJ2-5; 9 positions match TRBD2. The germline gives CDR1 DFQATT, CDR2 SNEGSKA (reference sequence). The CDR3 length is 16 residues. V lost 0 bases, J lost 5 bases, and 10 bases stayed unmatched. The CDR3 reads CSARDGVAGVVETQYF. The CDR3 DNA reads TGCAGTGCTAGAGATGGGGTAGCGGGAGTGGTGGAGACCCAGTACTTC.

Only a few counts were recorded for this clonotype. The chain links TRBV7-8 to TRBJ1-1; D perhaps matches TRBD1 (5 bases). The V end was cut by 0 bases, the J end by 4 bases, with 6 bases between. The length of the CDR3 is 13 residues. Germline CDR1 reads SGHVS; CDR2 reads FQNEAQ. Here the CDR3 reads CASSLAGATEAFF. The CDR3, as DNA: TGTGCCAGCAGCTTAGCAGGGGCCACTGAAGCTTTCTTT.

As regards this clonotype: Mismatch with germline at one junction end may stem from a read error. The chain has TRBV19 and TRBJ2-3; TRBD1 is a possible D gene (5 bases). The CDR3 consists of 16 residues. Germline CDR1 reads LNHDA; CDR2 reads SQIVND (reference sequence). The CDR3 bases are TGTGCCAGTAGCATAGGGGTCAAGAAGAGCACAGATACGCAGTATTTT. Translation: CASSIGVKKSTDTQYF.

This clonotype was seen at least ten times. V and J are TRBV5-6 and TRBJ2-1, with D perhaps being TRBD1 or TRBD2 (5 bases each). The length of the CDR3 is 15 residues. With 2 bases removed from V and 0 bases from J, the gap between germline ends came to 9 bases. Per germline, CDR1 SGHDT and CDR2 YYEEEE. CDR3 residues: CASSFGDRSYNEQFF. The DNA of the CDR3 is TGTGCCAGCAGCTTCGGGGACCGCTCCTACAATGAGCAGTTCTTC.

At least ten counts were recorded for this clonotype. This chain joins TRBV7-3 and TRBJ1-1; TRBD1 agrees at 7 bases. Per germline, CDR1 SGHTA and CDR2 FQGTGA. Trimming at V came to 4 bases and at J to 4 bases, leaving 9 bases not matched to a gene. This CDR3 comprises 15 residues. Here the CDR3 DNA reads TGTGCCAGCAGCTCATGGGGGGGACAGAGCACTGAAGCTTTCTTT. Protein: CASSSWGGQSTEAFF.

This clonotype is medium-sized by share. The gene calls are TRBV5-1 and TRBJ2-7; maybe TRBD2 (5 bases). The CDR3 has 13 residues. The ends were cut back, 0 bases at V and 6 bases at J, with 10 bases in the middle. Germline CDR1 reads SGHRS; CDR2 reads YFSETQ. Written as DNA, the CDR3 is TGCGCCAGCAGCTTGGAAACTAGTGCCGAGCAGTACTTC. Its translation: CASSLETSAEQYF.

This clonotype was detected only a few times. A much larger clone lies one base from this, so it may be a read error. The missing conserved phenylalanine or tryptophan at the end of this CDR3 makes a read error likely. The chain combines TRBV19 with TRBJ2-3; no reliable D call. Trimming cost V 1 base and J 0 bases, with 11 bases left between them. Per the germline V gene, CDR1 is LNHDA and CDR2 is SQIVND (reference sequence). This CDR3 contains 16 residues. CDR3 protein: CASSIGVRKSTDTQYL. The CDR3 nucleotides are TGTGCCAGTAGTATAGGGGTCAGGAAGAGCACAGATACGCAGTATCTT.

This clonotype is judged medium-sized. J is TRBJ2-7 and V is TRBV7-8; either TRBD1 or TRBD2 may fit D (5 bases each). In germline, CDR1 is SGHVS, CDR2 FQNEAQ. The CDR3 is 14 residues long. V was trimmed by 1 base and J by 11 bases, leaving 18 bases between them. As DNA, the CDR3 is TGTGCCAGCAGCTTAGGGCCCGGGACCGGCCGAGAGTACTTC. Protein product: CASSLGPGTGREYF.

In this sample, this clonotype turned up many times. J is TRBJ2-2 and V is TRBV6-2 or TRBV6-3; the D is unclear. The CDR3 sequence is 13 residues long. In germline, CDR1 is MNHEY, CDR2 SVGEGT. The V gene lost 1 base and the J gene lost 6 bases, with 6 bases spanning the gap. CDR3 sequence reads: CASSYWVAGELFF. DNA of the CDR3: TGTGCCAGCAGTTACTGGGTAGCCGGGGAGCTGTTTTTT.

This clonotype is judged medium-sized. The chain uses TRBV29-1 and TRBJ1-1; D ambiguous. With 4 bases removed from V and 0 bases from J, the gap between germline ends came to 3 bases. Germline values: CDR1 SQVTM, CDR2 ANQGSEA. The CDR3 runs 11 residues. The CDR3 sequence is CSVVVNTEAFF. The DNA of the CDR3 is TGCAGCGTTGTGGTGAACACTGAAGCTTTCTTT. Full variable domain (remainder filled in from reference TRBV29-1 and TRBJ1-1): SAVISQKPSRDICQRGTSLTIQCQVDSQVTMMFWYRQQPGQSLTLIATANQGSEATYESGFVIDKFPISRPNLTFSTLTVSNMSPEDSSIYLCSVVVNTEAFFGQGTRLTVV.

This clonotype is termed medium-sized (0.01 to 0.1%). The chain uses TRBV6-5 and TRBJ2-5, with 7 bases that match TRBD1. CDR3 length: 14 residues. Germline values: CDR1 MNHEY, CDR2 SVGAGI. V was clipped by 5 bases and J by 2 bases; unmatched bases: 5. The CDR3 protein is CASSPLGQQETQYF. In DNA form, the CDR3 reads TGTGCCAGCAGTCCCCTGGGACAGCAAGAGACCCAGTACTTC.

This clonotype was recorded many times. This rearrangement joins TRBV13 to TRBJ1-2, with a weak D call TRBD1 (5 bases). V shed 5 bases and J shed 8 bases, with 12 bases lying between them. Germline V CDR1 and CDR2: PRHDT, FYEKMQ (reference sequence). The CDR3 has 12 amino acids. CDR3 sequence reads: CASSSGDFGYTF. The CDR3 nucleotides read TGTGCCAGCAGCAGCGGGGACTTCGGCTACACCTTC. Combining the CDR3 with reference TRBV13 and TRBJ1-2 gives the whole variable domain AAGVIQSPRHLIKEKRETATLKCYPIPRHDTVYWYQQGPGQDPQFLISFYEKMQSDKGSIPDRFSAQQFSDYHSELNMSSLELGDSALYFCASSSGDFGYTFGSGTRLTVV.